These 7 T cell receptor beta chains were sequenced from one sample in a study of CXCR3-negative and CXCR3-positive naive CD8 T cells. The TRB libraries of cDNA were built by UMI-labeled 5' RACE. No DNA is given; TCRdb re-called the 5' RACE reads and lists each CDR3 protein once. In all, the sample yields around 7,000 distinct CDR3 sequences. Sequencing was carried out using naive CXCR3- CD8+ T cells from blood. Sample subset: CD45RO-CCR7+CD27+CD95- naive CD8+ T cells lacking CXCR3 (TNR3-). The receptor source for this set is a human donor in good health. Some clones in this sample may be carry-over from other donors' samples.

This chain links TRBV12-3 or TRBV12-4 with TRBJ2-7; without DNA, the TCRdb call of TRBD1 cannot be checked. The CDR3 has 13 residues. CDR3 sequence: CASSFTGGYEQYF.

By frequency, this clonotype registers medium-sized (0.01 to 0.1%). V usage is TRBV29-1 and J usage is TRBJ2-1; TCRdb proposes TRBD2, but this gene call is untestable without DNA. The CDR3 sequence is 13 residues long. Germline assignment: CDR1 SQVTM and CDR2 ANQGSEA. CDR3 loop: CSGGLAGYNEQFF.

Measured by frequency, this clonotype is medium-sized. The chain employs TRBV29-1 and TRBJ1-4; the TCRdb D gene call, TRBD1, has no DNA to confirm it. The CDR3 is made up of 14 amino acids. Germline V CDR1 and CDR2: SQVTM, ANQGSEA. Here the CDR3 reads CSVESPAPNEKLFF.

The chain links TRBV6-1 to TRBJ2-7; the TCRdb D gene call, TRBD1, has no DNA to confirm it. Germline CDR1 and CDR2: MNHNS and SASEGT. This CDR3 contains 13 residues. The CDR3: CASSDKGVREQYF.

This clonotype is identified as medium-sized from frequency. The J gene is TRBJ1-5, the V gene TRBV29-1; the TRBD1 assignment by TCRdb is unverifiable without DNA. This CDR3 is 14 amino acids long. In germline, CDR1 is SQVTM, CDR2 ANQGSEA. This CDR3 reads CSVAQGGPGQPQHF.

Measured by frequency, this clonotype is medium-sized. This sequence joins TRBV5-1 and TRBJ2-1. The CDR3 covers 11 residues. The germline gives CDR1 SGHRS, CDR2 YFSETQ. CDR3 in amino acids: CASSLSNEQFF.

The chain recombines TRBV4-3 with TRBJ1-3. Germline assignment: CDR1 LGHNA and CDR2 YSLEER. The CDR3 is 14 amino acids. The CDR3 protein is CASSQAGIGNTIYF.